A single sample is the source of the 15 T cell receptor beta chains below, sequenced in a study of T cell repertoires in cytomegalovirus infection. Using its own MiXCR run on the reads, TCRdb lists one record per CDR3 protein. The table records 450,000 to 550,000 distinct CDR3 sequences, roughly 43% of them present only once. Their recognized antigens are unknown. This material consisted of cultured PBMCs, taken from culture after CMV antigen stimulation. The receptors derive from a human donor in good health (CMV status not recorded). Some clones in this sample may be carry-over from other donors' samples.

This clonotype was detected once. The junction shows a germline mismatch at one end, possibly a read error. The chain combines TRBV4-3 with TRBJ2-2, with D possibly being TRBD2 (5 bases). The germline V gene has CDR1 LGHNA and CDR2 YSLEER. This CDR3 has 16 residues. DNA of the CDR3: TGCGCCAGCAGCCGGACGGCGCTTACGTTTTCCGGGGAGCCGTTTTTT. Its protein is CASSRTALTFSGEPFF.

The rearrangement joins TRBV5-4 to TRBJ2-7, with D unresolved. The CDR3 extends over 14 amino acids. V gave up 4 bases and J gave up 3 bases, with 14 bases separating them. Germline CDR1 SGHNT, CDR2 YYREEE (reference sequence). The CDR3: CASSRTDGNYEQYF. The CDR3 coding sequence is TGTGCCAGCAGCCGAACCGACGGAAACTACGAGCAGTACTTC.

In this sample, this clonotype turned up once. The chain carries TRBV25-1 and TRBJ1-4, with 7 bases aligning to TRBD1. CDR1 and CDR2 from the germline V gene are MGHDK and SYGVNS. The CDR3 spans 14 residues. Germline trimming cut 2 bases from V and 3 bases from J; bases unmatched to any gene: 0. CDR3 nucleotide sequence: TGTGCCAGCAGTGAACAGGGGGCTAATGAAAAACTGTTTTTT. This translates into CASSEQGANEKLFF.

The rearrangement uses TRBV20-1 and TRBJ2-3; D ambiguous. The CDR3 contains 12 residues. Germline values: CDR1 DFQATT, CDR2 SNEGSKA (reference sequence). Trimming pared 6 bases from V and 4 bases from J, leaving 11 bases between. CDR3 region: CSANRIADTQYF. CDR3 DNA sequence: TGCAGTGCCAACCGGATCGCAGATACGCAGTATTTT.

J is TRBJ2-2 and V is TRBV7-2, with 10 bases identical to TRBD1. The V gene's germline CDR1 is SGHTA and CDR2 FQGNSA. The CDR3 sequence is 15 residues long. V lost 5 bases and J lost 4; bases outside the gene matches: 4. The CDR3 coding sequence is TGTGCCAGCAGCCCCCGGACAGGGGGCACCGGGGAGCTGTTTTTT. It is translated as CASSPRTGGTGELFF.

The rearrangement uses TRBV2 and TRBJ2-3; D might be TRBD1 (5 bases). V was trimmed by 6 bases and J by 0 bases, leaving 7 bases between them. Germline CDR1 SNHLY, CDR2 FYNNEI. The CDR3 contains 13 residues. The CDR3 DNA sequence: TGTGCCAGCAGGGGGCTGAGCACAGATACGCAGTATTTT. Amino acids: CASRGLSTDTQYF.

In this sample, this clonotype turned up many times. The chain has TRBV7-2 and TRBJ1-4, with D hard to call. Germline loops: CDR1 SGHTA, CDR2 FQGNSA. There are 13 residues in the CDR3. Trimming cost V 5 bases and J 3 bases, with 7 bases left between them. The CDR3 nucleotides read TGTGCCAGCAGCCCTTTAGCTAATGAAAAACTGTTTTTT. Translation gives CASSPLANEKLFF.

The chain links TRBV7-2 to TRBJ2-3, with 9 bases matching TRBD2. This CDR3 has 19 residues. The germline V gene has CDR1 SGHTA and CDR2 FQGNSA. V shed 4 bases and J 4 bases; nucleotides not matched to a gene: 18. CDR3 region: CASSSYHRAGGPSADTQYF. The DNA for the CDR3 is TGTGCCAGCAGCTCCTATCATCGGGCGGGAGGGCCCTCAGCAGATACGCAGTATTTT.

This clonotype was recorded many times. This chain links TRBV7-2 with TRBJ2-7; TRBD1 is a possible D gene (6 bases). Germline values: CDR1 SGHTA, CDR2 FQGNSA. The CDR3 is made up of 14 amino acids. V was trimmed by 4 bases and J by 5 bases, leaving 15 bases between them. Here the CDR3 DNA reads TGTGCCAGCAGCTACGGCAGGGGTCGAGACGAGCAGTACTTC. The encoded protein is CASSYGRGRDEQYF.

DNA of the CDR3: TGTGCCAGCAGGCGAGTAGGGGGGCCCCGCGCTGGGGCCAACGTCCTGACTTTC. Its translation is CASRRVGGPRAGANVLTF. J is TRBJ2-6 and V is TRBV11-2; D possibly matches TRBD1 or TRBD2 (6 bases each). Germline V gives CDR1 SGHAT, CDR2 FQNNGV. V was trimmed by 6 bases and J by 2 bases, leaving 20 bases between them. This CDR3 has 18 amino acids.

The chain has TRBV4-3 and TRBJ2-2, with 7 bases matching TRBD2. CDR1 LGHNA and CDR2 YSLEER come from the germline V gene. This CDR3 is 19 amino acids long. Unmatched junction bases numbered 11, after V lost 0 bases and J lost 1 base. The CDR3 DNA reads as TGCGCCAGCAGCCAAGATTCCACCCCTGCTAGCGGGAACACCGGGGAGCTGTTTTTT. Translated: CASSQDSTPASGNTGELFF.

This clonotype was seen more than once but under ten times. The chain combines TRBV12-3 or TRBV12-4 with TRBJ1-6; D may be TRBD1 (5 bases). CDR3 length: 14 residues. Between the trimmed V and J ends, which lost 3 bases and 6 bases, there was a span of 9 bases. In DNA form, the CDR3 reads TGTGCCAGCAGTTTTCGTCAGGGTAATTCACCCCTCCACTTT. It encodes CASSFRQGNSPLHF.

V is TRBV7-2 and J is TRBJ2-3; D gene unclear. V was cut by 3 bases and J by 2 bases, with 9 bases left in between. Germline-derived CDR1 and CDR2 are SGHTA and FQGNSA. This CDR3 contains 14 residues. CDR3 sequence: CASSFYGYTDTQYF. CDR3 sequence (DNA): TGTGCCAGCAGCTTTTACGGGTACACAGATACGCAGTATTTT.

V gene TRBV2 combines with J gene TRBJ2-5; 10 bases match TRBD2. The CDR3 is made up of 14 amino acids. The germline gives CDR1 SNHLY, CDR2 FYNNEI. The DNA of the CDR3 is TGTGCGAGCGGGGGGGGCCTACTCCAAGAGACCCAGTACTTC. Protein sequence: CASGGGLLQETQYF.

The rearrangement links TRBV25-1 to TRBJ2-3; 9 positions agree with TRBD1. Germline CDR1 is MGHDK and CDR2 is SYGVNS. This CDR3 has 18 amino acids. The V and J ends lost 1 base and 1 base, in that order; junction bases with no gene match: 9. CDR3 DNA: TGTGCCAGCAGTGAATGGTTGACAGGGGGAAGGGGCACAGATACGCAGTATTTT. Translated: CASSEWLTGGRGTDTQYF.